This entry is about one T cell receptor beta chain. The antigen remains unidentified. These data belong to a study of OX40 agonist ivuxolimab in advanced cancers. Study summary: Treatment received earlier with anti-PD-1, anti-PD-L1 or anti-CTLA-4 agents was allowed, and over 30% had some.

Regarding the study as a whole: CD4+ and CD8+ T cells in blood underwent clonal expansion by week 6 at 0.1 to 3.0 mg/kg.

Blood got drawn at baseline, again on cycle 4 day 1, and then on cycle 7 day 1. Germline assignment: CDR1 LNHDA and CDR2 SQIVND (reference sequence). CDR3 size: 15 residues. V lost 4 bases to trimming and J lost 6 bases; unmatched junction nucleotides: 9. The method was immunoSEQ multiplex PCR; TCRdb's version includes in-frame clones alone and lacks a portion of them. The sample has tens of thousands of clones, more than 70% seen once. This chain connects TRBV19 to TRBJ2-3, with 8 bases that match TRBD1. This receptor was taken from an adult with an advanced solid tumor such as melanoma, head and neck, liver or kidney cancer. The sequencing here drew on CD4+ or CD8+ T cells sorted from blood, taken in a trial of the OX40 agonist ivuxolimab. The DNA for the CDR3 is TGTGCCAGTAGTACCACAGGGGGAGTGGGGGATACGCAGTATTTT. It translates to CASSTTGGVGDTQYF.